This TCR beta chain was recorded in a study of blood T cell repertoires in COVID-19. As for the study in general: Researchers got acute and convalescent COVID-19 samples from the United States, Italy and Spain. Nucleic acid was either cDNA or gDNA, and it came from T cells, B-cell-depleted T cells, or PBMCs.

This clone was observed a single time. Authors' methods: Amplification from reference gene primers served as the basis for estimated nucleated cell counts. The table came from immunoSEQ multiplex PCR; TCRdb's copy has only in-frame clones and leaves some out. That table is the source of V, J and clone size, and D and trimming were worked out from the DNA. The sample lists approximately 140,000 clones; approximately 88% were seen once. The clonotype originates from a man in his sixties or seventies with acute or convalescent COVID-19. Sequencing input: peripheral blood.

This chain's CDR3 is CASSETSSGQGNEKLFF. Written as DNA, the CDR3 is TGTGCCAGCAGTGAGACGAGTTCGGGACAGGGCAATGAAAAACTGTTTTTT. V and J are TRBV2 and TRBJ1-4, with 9 bases matching TRBD1. Germline CDR1 reads SNHLY; CDR2 reads FYNNEI. V lost 3 bases to trimming and J lost 5 bases; unmatched junction nucleotides: 10. This CDR3 contains 17 residues.